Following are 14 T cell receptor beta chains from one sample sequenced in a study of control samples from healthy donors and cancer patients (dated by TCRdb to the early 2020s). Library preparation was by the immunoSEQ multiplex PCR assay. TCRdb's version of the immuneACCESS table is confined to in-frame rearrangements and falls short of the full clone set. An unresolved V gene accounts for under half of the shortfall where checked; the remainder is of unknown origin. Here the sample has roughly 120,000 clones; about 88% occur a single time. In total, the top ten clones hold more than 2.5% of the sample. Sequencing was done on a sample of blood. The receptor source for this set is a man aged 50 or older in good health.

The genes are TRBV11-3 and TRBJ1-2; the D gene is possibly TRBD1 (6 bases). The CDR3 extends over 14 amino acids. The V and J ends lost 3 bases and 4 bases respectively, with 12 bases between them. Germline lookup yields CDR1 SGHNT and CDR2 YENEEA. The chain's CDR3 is CASSFTQGSYGYTF. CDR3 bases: TGTGCCAGCAGCTTTACTCAGGGGTCCTATGGCTACACCTTC.

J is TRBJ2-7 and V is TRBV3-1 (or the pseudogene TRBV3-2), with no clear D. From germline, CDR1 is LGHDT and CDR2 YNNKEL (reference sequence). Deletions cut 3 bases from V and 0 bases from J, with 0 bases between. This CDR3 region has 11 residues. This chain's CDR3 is CASSHSYEQYF. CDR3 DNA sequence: TGTGCCAGCAGCCACTCCTACGAGCAGTACTTC.

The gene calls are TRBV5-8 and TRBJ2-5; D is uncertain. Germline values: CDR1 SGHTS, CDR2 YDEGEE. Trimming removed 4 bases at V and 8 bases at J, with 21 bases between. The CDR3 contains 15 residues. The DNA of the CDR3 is TGTGCCAGCAGCAAGGTGGGCCTGTTGCTACCAACCCAGTACTTC. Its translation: CASSKVGLLLPTQYF.

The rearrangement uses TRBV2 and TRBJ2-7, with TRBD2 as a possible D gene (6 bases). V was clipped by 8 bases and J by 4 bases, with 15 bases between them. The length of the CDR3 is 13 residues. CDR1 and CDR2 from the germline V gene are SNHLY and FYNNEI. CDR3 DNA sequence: TGTGCCAGCGGACCAGGGAGGACTTACGAGCAGTACTTC. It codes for CASGPGRTYEQYF.

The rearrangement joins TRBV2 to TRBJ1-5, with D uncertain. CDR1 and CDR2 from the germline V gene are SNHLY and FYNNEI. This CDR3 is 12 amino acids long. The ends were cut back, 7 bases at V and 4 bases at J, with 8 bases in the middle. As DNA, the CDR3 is TGTGCCAGCACCAGCCAAAATCAGCCCCAGCATTTT. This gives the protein CASTSQNQPQHF.

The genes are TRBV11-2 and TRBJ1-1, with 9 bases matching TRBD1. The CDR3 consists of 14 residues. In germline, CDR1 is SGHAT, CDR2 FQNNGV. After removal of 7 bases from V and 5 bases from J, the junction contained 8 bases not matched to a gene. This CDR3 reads CASTEQGANTEAFF. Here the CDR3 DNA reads TGTGCCAGCACGGAACAGGGGGCGAATACTGAAGCTTTCTTT.

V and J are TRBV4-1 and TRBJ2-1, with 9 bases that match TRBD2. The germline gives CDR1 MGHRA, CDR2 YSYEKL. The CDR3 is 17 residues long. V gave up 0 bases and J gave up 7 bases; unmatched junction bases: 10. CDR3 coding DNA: TGCGCCAGCAGCCAAGATCGCAGCCTAGCGGGGCTTAATGAGCAGTTCTTC. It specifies CASSQDRSLAGLNEQFF.

The CDR3 loop reads CASSPGRVNSYEQYF. The CDR3 bases are TGTGCCAGCAGCCCCGGTCGGGTCAACTCCTACGAGCAGTACTTC. This rearrangement joins TRBV11-2 to TRBJ2-7; D gene ambiguous. Deletions cut 5 bases from V and 0 bases from J, with 14 bases between. CDR1 and CDR2 (germline): SGHAT, FQNNGV. The CDR3 has 15 amino acids.

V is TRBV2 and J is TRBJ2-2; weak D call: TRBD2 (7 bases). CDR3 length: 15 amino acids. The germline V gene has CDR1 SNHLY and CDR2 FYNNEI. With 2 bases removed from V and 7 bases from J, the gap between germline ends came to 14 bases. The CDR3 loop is CASSERSGGHGELFF. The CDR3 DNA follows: TGTGCCAGCAGTGAAAGGTCGGGGGGACACGGGGAGCTGTTTTTT.

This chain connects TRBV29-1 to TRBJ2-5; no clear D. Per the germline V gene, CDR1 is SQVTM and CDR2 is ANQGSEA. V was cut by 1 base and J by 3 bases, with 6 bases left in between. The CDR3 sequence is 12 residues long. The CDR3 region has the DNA TGCAGCGTTGAAGTTGGGGAAGAGACCCAGTACTTC. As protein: CSVEVGEETQYF.

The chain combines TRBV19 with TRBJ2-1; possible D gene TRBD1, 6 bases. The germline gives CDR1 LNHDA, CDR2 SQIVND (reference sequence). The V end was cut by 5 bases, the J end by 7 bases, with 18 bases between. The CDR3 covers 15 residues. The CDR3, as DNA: TGTGCCAGTAGTCTTGGGTCAGGGGTTGGTAATGAGCAGTTCTTC. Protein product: CASSLGSGVGNEQFF.

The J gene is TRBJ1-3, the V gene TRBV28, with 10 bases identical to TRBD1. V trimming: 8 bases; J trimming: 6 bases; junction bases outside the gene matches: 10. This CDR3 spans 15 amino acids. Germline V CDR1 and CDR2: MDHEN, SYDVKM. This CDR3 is CASATGGAGLNTIYF. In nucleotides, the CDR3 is TGTGCCAGCGCGACAGGGGGCGCAGGTTTAAACACCATATATTTT.

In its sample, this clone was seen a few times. The CDR3 reads CASSLEGLAVYEQYF. The CDR3 DNA reads TGTGCCAGCAGCTTGGAGGGACTAGCGGTTTACGAGCAGTACTTC. V and J are TRBV7-2 and TRBJ2-7; 11 nucleotides match TRBD2. The germline V gene has CDR1 SGHTA and CDR2 FQGNSA. Unmatched junction bases numbered 5, after V lost 3 bases and J lost 4 bases. This CDR3 has 15 amino acids. Full variable domain (remainder filled in from reference TRBV7-2 and TRBJ2-7): GAGVSQSPSNKVTEKGKDVELRCDPISGHTALYWYRQSLGQGLEFLIYFQGNSAPDKSGLPSDRFSAERTGGSVSTLTIQRTQQEDSAVYLCASSLEGLAVYEQYFGPGTRLTVT.

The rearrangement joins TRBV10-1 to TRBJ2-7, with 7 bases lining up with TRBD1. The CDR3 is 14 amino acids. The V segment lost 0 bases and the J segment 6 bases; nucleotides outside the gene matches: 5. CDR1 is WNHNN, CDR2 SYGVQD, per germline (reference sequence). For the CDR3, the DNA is TGCGCCAGCAGTGAGTCCCAGGGGGTCCTCGAGCAGTACTTC. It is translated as CASSESQGVLEQYF.